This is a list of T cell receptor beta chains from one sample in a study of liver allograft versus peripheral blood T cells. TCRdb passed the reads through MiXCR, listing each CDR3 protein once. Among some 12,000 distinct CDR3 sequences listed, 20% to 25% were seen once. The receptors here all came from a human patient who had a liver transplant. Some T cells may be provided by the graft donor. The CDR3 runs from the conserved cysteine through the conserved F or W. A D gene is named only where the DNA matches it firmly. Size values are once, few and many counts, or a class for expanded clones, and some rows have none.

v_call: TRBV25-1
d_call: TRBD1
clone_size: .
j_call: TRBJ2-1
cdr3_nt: TGTGCCAGCAGTGAATCCGGGACAGCCGTATACAATGAGCAGTTCTTC
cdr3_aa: CASSESGTAVYNEQFF

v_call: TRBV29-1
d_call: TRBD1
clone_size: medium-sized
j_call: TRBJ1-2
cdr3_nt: TGCAGCGTTGAAGGGCCCTCTCACAGGGGGCGAAGGGATGGCTACACCTTC
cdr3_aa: CSVEGPSHRGRRDGYTF

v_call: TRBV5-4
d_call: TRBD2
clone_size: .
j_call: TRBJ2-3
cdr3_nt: TGTGCCAGCAGCTTTTATAGCGGGGGAAGGTCAGATACGCAGTATTTT
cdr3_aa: CASSFYSGGRSDTQYF

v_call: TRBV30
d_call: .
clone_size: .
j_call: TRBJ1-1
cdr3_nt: TGTGCCTGGAGCGGGAGTAAAGGGGCTTTCTTT
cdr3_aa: CAWSGSKGAFF

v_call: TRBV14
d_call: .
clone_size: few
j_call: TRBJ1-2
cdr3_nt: TGTGCCAGCAGCCAAGAATACGATTTGGGCTACACCTTC
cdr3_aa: CASSQEYDLGYTF

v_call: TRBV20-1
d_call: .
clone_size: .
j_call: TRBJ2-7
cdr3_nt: TGCAGTGCTAGAGATCCCCAGGGCCGACCCTACGAGCAGTACTTC
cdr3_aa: CSARDPQGRPYEQYF

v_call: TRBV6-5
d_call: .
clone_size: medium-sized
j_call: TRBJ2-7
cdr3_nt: TGTGCCAGCAGTTACTGGAGCGGAAAAGGGGCCGAGCAGTACTTC
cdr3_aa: CASSYWSGKGAEQYF

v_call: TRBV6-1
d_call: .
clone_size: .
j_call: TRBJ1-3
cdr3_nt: TGTGCCAGCAGTGACCGAAATCGGCAATCTGGAAACACCATATATTTT
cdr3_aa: CASSDRNRQSGNTIYF

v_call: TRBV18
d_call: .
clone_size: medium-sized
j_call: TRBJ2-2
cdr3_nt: TGTGCCAGCTCACCACGGCTAGCGAGGAACACCGGGGAGCTGTTTTTT
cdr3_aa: CASSPRLARNTGELFF

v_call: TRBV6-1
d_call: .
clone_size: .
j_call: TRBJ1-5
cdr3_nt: TGTGCCAGCAGCTGGGGCCACTCGGGGAATCAGCCCCAGCATTTT
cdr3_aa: CASSWGHSGNQPQHF

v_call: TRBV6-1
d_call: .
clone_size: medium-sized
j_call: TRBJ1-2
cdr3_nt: TGTGCCAGCAGCTCGGGACGGAACTATGGCTACACCTTC
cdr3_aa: CASSSGRNYGYTF